Listed below are T cell receptor beta chains from one sample, sequenced in a study of blood T cell repertoires in COVID-19. Some clones are missing from TCRdb's copy, which holds only in-frame ones; the method was immunoSEQ multiplex PCR. This sample yields about 300,000 clones, of which about 85% are seen a single time; approximately 5.2% belongs to the top ten. The sample consisted of PBMCs or T cells enriched from blood (not recorded which). These receptors were obtained from a woman under 40 who had recovered from COVID-19. Both conserved end residues are part of each CDR3. The order of the fields is D gene, V gene, clone size, J gene, CDR3 DNA, CDR3 protein. The D gene is left open where the match is weak. A row's size may be missing; if present it is once, few, many or a size class.

D gene: TRBD1; V gene: TRBV7-8; clone size: NA; J gene: TRBJ2-3; CDR3 DNA: TGTGCCAGCAGCCGATACCATGGGACAGAGACAGATACGCAGTATTTT; CDR3 protein: CASSRYHGTETDTQYF
D gene: NA; V gene: TRBV15; clone size: NA; J gene: TRBJ1-3; CDR3 DNA: TGTGCCACCAGTTACAGGACCCACTCTGGAAACACCATATATTTT; CDR3 protein: CATSYRTHSGNTIYF
D gene: TRBD1; V gene: TRBV28; clone size: NA; J gene: TRBJ1-2; CDR3 DNA: TGTGCCAGCAGTTTATACAGGGGAAACGGCTACACCTTC; CDR3 protein: CASSLYRGNGYTF
D gene: NA; V gene: TRBV7-9; clone size: NA; J gene: TRBJ1-1; CDR3 DNA: TGTGCCAGCAGCTTAGGGACAGCAACTGAAGCTTTCTTT; CDR3 protein: CASSLGTATEAFF
D gene: NA; V gene: TRBV5-6; clone size: few; J gene: TRBJ1-3; CDR3 DNA: TGTGCCAGCAGCAGGGGCCCGGCTGGGGAACGAGGCACCATATATTTT; CDR3 protein: CASSRGPAGERGTIYF
D gene: NA; V gene: TRBV5-1; clone size: NA; J gene: TRBJ2-2; CDR3 DNA: TGCGCCAGCAGCTTTTCGGACTCGTACACCGGGGAGCTGTTTTTT; CDR3 protein: CASSFSDSYTGELFF
D gene: NA; V gene: TRBV4-1; clone size: NA; J gene: TRBJ2-7; CDR3 DNA: TGCGCCAGCAGCCAAGATTTAACTAGCCTCAGCGAGCAGTACTTC; CDR3 protein: CASSQDLTSLSEQYF
D gene: NA; V gene: TRBV7-2; clone size: NA; J gene: TRBJ1-6; CDR3 DNA: TGTGCCAGCAGCTTAACAGTCTATAATTCACCCCTCCACTTT; CDR3 protein: CASSLTVYNSPLHF
D gene: TRBD1; V gene: TRBV30; clone size: NA; J gene: TRBJ1-2; CDR3 DNA: TGTGCCTGGAGCGATCAGGGGGCTCTCGACGGCTACACCTTC; CDR3 protein: CAWSDQGALDGYTF
D gene: NA; V gene: TRBV4-3; clone size: NA; J gene: TRBJ1-5; CDR3 DNA: TGCGCCAGCAGCCAAGATTGGGGCCCAGGGGCCTCGGGGCAGCCCCAGCATTTT; CDR3 protein: CASSQDWGPGASGQPQHF
D gene: NA; V gene: TRBV5-6; clone size: NA; J gene: TRBJ1-1; CDR3 DNA: TGTGCCAGCTCTCAGGGGAGGAACACTGAAGCTTTCTTT; CDR3 protein: CASSQGRNTEAFF
D gene: NA; V gene: TRBV19; clone size: NA; J gene: TRBJ1-2; CDR3 DNA: TGTGCCAGTACCCAAGGGGAAGGCTACACCTTC; CDR3 protein: CASTQGEGYTF
D gene: NA; V gene: TRBV5-3; clone size: NA; J gene: TRBJ2-2; CDR3 DNA: TGTGCCAGAAGCCAGAGGACAACGAACACCGGGGAGCTGTTTTTT; CDR3 protein: CARSQRTTNTGELFF
D gene: TRBD2; V gene: TRBV30; clone size: few; J gene: TRBJ2-7; CDR3 DNA: TGTGCCTTCAGAGCGGGGGGCTCATACGAGCAGTACTTC; CDR3 protein: CAFRAGGSYEQYF
D gene: TRBD1; V gene: TRBV29-1; clone size: NA; J gene: TRBJ2-5; CDR3 DNA: TGCAGCGTTGAATTGGGGACAGTACTGTACTTC; CDR3 protein: CSVELGTVLYF
D gene: TRBD1; V gene: TRBV19; clone size: NA; J gene: TRBJ1-1; CDR3 DNA: TGTGCCAGTAGTCGACAGGGGTCGAACACTGAAGCTTTCTTT; CDR3 protein: CASSRQGSNTEAFF
D gene: NA; V gene: TRBV5-1; clone size: NA; J gene: TRBJ2-5; CDR3 DNA: TGCGCCAGCAGCCCCTCGGGCGGGGAGTACCAAGAGACCCAGTACTTC; CDR3 protein: CASSPSGGEYQETQYF
D gene: NA; V gene: TRBV7-8; clone size: once; J gene: TRBJ2-7; CDR3 DNA: TGTGCCAGCAGCTTAGTATTGTTCTACGAGCAGTACTTC; CDR3 protein: CASSLVLFYEQYF
D gene: NA; V gene: TRBV9; clone size: NA; J gene: TRBJ2-3; CDR3 DNA: TGTGCCAGCAGCCGCAGCGGTAGCGGAAGAGACGGTGTTTCAGATACGCAGTATTTT; CDR3 protein: CASSRSGSGRDGVSDTQYF
D gene: NA; V gene: TRBV29-1; clone size: NA; J gene: TRBJ1-1; CDR3 DNA: TGCAGCGTTTTTGGACAGAACACTGAAGCTTTCTTT; CDR3 protein: CSVFGQNTEAFF
D gene: NA; V gene: TRBV19; clone size: NA; J gene: TRBJ1-1; CDR3 DNA: TGTGCCAGTAGTATAGTAGGGGGATCCACTGAAGCTTTCTTT; CDR3 protein: CASSIVGGSTEAFF
D gene: NA; V gene: TRBV5-1; clone size: NA; J gene: TRBJ1-1; CDR3 DNA: TGCGCCAGCACCAGAAACCTGAACACTGAAGCTTTCTTT; CDR3 protein: CASTRNLNTEAFF
D gene: NA; V gene: TRBV9; clone size: few; J gene: TRBJ2-2; CDR3 DNA: TGTGCCAGCAGCGTAGGAAGGGGTACCGGGGAGCTGTTTTTT; CDR3 protein: CASSVGRGTGELFF
D gene: NA; V gene: TRBV19; clone size: NA; J gene: TRBJ2-7; CDR3 DNA: TGTGCCAGTAGTGTTCTCGCGGGGACCTACGAGCAGTACTTC; CDR3 protein: CASSVLAGTYEQYF
D gene: NA; V gene: TRBV7-7; clone size: NA; J gene: TRBJ1-3; CDR3 DNA: TGTGCTAGCAGCTTGGGGCCGCCCCCTGGAAACACCATATATTTT; CDR3 protein: CASSLGPPPGNTIYF
D gene: TRBD1; V gene: TRBV2; clone size: NA; J gene: TRBJ1-4; CDR3 DNA: TGTGCCAGCAGGGCTAGAAGGTTTGGACAGGGTAATGAAAAACTGTTTTTT; CDR3 protein: CASRARRFGQGNEKLFF
D gene: NA; V gene: TRBV7-2; clone size: NA; J gene: TRBJ1-2; CDR3 DNA: TGTGCCAGCAGCTTCGGACTCCCGGGAGATGGCTACACCTTC; CDR3 protein: CASSFGLPGDGYTF
D gene: TRBD1; V gene: TRBV11-2; clone size: NA; J gene: TRBJ2-5; CDR3 DNA: TGTGCCAGCAGCCCCACGCGACAGGGGGCTTTAGAGACCCAGTACTTC; CDR3 protein: CASSPTRQGALETQYF
D gene: NA; V gene: TRBV18; clone size: NA; J gene: TRBJ1-5; CDR3 DNA: TGTGCCAGCTCACCACCCCAGGGTAAGGGCAATCAGCCCCAGCATTTT; CDR3 protein: CASSPPQGKGNQPQHF
D gene: NA; V gene: TRBV4-1; clone size: NA; J gene: TRBJ1-6; CDR3 DNA: TGCGCCAGCAGCATCGGGACTCCGGGTTCACCCCTCCACTTT; CDR3 protein: CASSIGTPGSPLHF
D gene: NA; V gene: TRBV11-2; clone size: NA; J gene: TRBJ2-7; CDR3 DNA: TGTGCCAGCAGTCGCTATCAGGACAGCACCTACGAGCAGTACTTC; CDR3 protein: CASSRYQDSTYEQYF
D gene: NA; V gene: TRBV7-6; clone size: NA; J gene: TRBJ1-2; CDR3 DNA: TGTGCCAGCGCGGCAGCGGGGATGAATGGCTACACCTTC; CDR3 protein: CASAAAGMNGYTF
D gene: NA; V gene: TRBV7-2; clone size: once; J gene: TRBJ2-2; CDR3 DNA: TGTGCCAGCAGCTTAGACCAGGGGTCCTGGGAGCTGTTTTTT; CDR3 protein: CASSLDQGSWELFF
D gene: NA; V gene: TRBV30; clone size: NA; J gene: TRBJ1-1; CDR3 DNA: TGTGCCTGGAGTTTTAAGGGAGGAAACACTGAAGCTTTCTTT; CDR3 protein: CAWSFKGGNTEAFF
D gene: NA; V gene: TRBV4-1; clone size: NA; J gene: TRBJ2-2; CDR3 DNA: TGCGCCAGCAGCCAAGATGGGCGTGCCGGGGAGCTGTTTTTT; CDR3 protein: CASSQDGRAGELFF
D gene: TRBD1; V gene: TRBV4-1; clone size: NA; J gene: TRBJ1-1; CDR3 DNA: TGCGCCAGCAGCCGGGGGACAGGCGTGAACACTGAAGCTTTCTTT; CDR3 protein: CASSRGTGVNTEAFF
D gene: NA; V gene: TRBV7-9; clone size: NA; J gene: TRBJ1-4; CDR3 DNA: TGTGCCAGCAGCTCAACCCTAGGTGGTGAAAAACTGTTTTTT; CDR3 protein: CASSSTLGGEKLFF